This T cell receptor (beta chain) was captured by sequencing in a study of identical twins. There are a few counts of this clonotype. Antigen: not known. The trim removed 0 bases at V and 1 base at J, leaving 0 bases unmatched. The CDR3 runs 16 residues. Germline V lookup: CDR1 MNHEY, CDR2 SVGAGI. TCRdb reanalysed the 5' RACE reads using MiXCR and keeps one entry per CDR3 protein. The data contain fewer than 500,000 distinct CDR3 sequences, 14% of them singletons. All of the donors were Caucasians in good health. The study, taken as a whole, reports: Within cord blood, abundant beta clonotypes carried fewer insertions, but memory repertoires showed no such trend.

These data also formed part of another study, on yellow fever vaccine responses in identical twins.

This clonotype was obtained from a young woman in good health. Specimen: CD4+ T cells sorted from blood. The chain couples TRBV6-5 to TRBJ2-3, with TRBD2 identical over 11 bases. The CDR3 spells CASSYSTSGGTDTQYF. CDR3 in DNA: TGTGCCAGCAGTTACTCGACTAGCGGGGGCACAGATACGCAGTATTTT.